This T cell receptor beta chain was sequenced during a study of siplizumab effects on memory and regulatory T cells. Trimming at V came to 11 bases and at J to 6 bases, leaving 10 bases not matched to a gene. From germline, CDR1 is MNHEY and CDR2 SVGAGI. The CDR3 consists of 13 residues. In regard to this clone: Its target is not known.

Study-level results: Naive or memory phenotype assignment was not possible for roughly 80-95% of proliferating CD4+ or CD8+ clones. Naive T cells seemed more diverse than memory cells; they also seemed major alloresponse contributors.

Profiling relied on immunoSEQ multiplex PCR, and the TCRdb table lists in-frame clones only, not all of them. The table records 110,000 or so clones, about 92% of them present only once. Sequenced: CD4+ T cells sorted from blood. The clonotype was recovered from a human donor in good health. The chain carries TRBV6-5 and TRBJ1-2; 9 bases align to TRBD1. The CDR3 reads CAVQNRGRNGYTF. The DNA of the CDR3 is TGTGCCGTCCAAAACAGGGGGCGGAATGGCTACACCTTC.